This passage covers 27 T cell receptor beta chains from one sample sequenced in a study of response to subunit inactivated influenza vaccine. TCRdb re-analysed the RT-PCR reads in MiXCR, keeping a single row per CDR3 protein. The sample comprises about 540,000 distinct CDR3 sequences, roughly 23% of which are singletons, and 2.5% to 3% rests with the top ten. This same sample was also part of a study on T cells expressing NK-cell markers. That study adds: UMIs accompanied the 5'RACE template switching by which TCR beta cDNA was made.

This specimen was CD4+ T cells sorted from PBMCs, taken 11 to 12 days after vaccination. The source of these receptors is a man in his forties or fifties who received an inactivated influenza vaccine.

The gene calls are TRBV20-1 and TRBJ2-3; TRBD1 is a possible D gene (7 bases). The V end lost 8 bases, the J end lost 0 bases, and 15 bases lay between the germline ends. The CDR3 length is 14 residues. In germline, CDR1 is DFQATT, CDR2 SNEGSKA (reference sequence). CDR3 nucleotide sequence: TGCAGTCCGAGCGCAGGGGGGAGCACAGATACGCAGTATTTT. Translated, it gives CSPSAGGSTDTQYF.

This chain links TRBV6-2 or TRBV6-3 with TRBJ1-2; 8 bases line up with TRBD1. This CDR3 is built from 14 residues. V dropped 6 bases and J dropped 4; count of bases not matched to a gene: 7. CDR1 MNHEY and CDR2 SVGEGT come from the germline V gene. The CDR3 nucleotides read TGTGCCAGCAGACGCCGACAGGGGTCCTATGGCTACACCTTC. Translated, it gives CASRRRQGSYGYTF.

This clonotype has just a few counts. The gene calls are TRBV5-5 and TRBJ2-7; 8 nucleotides align to TRBD2. The CDR3 spans 15 residues. Trimming took 1 base from V and 2 from J; bases not matched to a gene: 5. CDR1 and CDR2 from the germline V gene are SGHKS and YYEKEE (reference sequence). The CDR3 region is CASSLYSGATYEQYF. The CDR3 bases are TGTGCCAGCAGCTTGTATAGCGGGGCCACCTACGAGCAGTACTTC.

On this clonotype: Germline is not matched at one junction end, which may reflect a read error. The DNA of the CDR3 is TGTGCCAGCAGTAACTCAGGGAAGCCCTACGAGCAGTACTTC. This sequence encodes CASSNSGKPYEQYF. The V and J genes are TRBV6-5 and TRBJ2-7; D perhaps matches TRBD1 (5 bases). CDR3 length: 14 residues. In germline, CDR1 is MNHEY, CDR2 SVGAGI.

V is TRBV24-1 and J is TRBJ2-7, with D perhaps matching TRBD1 (6 bases). V was cut by 4 bases and J by 2 bases, with 20 bases left in between. Per germline, CDR1 KGHDR and CDR2 SFDVKD. The CDR3 length is 17 residues. Here the CDR3 reads CATSDGTQQGRTYEQYF. DNA for the CDR3: TGTGCCACCAGTGACGGCACCCAACAGGGACGAACCTACGAGCAGTACTTC.

The chain joins TRBV20-1 to TRBJ2-1; D may correspond to TRBD1 or TRBD2 (5 bases each). The CDR3 length is 14 residues. Germline V gives CDR1 DFQATT, CDR2 SNEGSKA (reference sequence). V gave up 6 bases and J gave up 10 bases, with 22 bases separating them. The CDR3 is CSAMRGSWKGEQFF. The DNA for the CDR3 is TGCAGTGCCATGAGGGGTAGCTGGAAAGGGGAGCAGTTCTTC.

Many counts were recorded for this clonotype. The chain carries TRBV4-3 and TRBJ2-2; 7 bases agree with TRBD1. J lost 7 bases, V lost 2 bases, and 7 bases had no gene match. The CDR3 consists of 15 residues. CDR1 is LGHNA and CDR2 is YSLEER in the germline V gene. The CDR3 coding sequence is TGCGCCAGCAGCCAACCGGGACAGCGAGGCGGGGAGCTGTTTTTT. Translated, it gives CASSQPGQRGGELFF.

The V and J genes are TRBV4-3 and TRBJ1-2, with D uncertain. V was clipped by 0 bases and J by 7 bases, with 15 bases between them. CDR3 length: 15 residues. Germline V gives CDR1 LGHNA, CDR2 YSLEER. CDR3 loop: CASSQDAGPDVGYTF. In DNA form, the CDR3 reads TGCGCCAGCAGCCAAGATGCAGGCCCCGATGTTGGCTACACCTTC.

This clonotype was seen a handful of times. This chain connects TRBV7-8 to TRBJ2-1; 10 nucleotides match TRBD1. The CDR3 extends over 16 amino acids. The germline V gene has CDR1 SGHVS and CDR2 FQNEAQ. Trimming at V came to 4 bases and at J to 9 bases, leaving 12 bases not matched to a gene. The CDR3 reads CASSSLGTGEVIEQFF. CDR3 coding DNA: TGTGCCAGCAGCTCTTTGGGGACAGGGGAAGTAATTGAGCAGTTCTTC. The full variable domain, in which reference TRBV7-8 and TRBJ2-1 provide the parts outside the CDR3, is GAGVSQSPRYKVAKRGQDVALRCDPISGHVSLFWYQQALGQGPEFLTYFQNEAQLDKSGLPSDRFFAERPEGSVSTLKIQRTQQEDSAVYLCASSSLGTGEVIEQFFGPGTRLTVL.

The CDR3 DNA sequence: TGTGCCAGCAGAAATTACAGGGTAAATGAGCAGTTCTTC. Residues: CASRNYRVNEQFF. The chain recombines TRBV27 with TRBJ2-1; D perhaps matches TRBD1 (6 bases). The CDR3 totals 13 residues. Germline lookup yields CDR1 MNHEY and CDR2 SMNVEV (reference sequence). V was pared by 6 bases and J by 7 bases, with 13 bases between.

This sequence joins TRBV20-1 and TRBJ2-3; D remains unclear. Trimming left V 0 bases short and J 1 base short, with 11 bases between. Germline loops: CDR1 DFQATT, CDR2 SNEGSKA (reference sequence). The CDR3 is 15 residues long. The CDR3 region has the DNA TGCAGTGCTAGAGATCCAATAAGGGGCACAGATACGCAGTATTTT. This translates into CSARDPIRGTDTQYF.

The chain combines TRBV5-5 with TRBJ2-7; either TRBD1 or TRBD2 may fit D (6 bases each). The CDR3 has 14 residues. Germline loops: CDR1 SGHKS, CDR2 YYEKEE (reference sequence). Deletions cut 2 bases from V and 5 bases from J, with 14 bases between. Written as DNA, the CDR3 is TGTGCCAGCAGCTTTACCGGGGGCGGAAACGAGCAGTACTTC. It is translated as CASSFTGGGNEQYF.

The chain is built from TRBV14 and TRBJ2-5; no reliable D call. Germline loops: CDR1 SGHDN, CDR2 FVKESK. Deletions cut 4 bases from V and 0 bases from J, with 9 bases between. The CDR3 has 14 residues. DNA for the CDR3: TGTGCCAGCAGCCCAGTTGGGAACCAAGAGACCCAGTACTTC. Translation gives CASSPVGNQETQYF.

The rearrangement uses TRBV6-2 or TRBV6-3 and TRBJ1-2; D is uncertain. V gave up 2 bases and J gave up 8 bases, with 12 bases separating them. This CDR3 is 13 amino acids long. Germline CDR1 reads MNHEY; CDR2 reads SVGEGT. CDR3 region: CASSYGRLNGYTF. DNA of the CDR3: TGTGCCAGCAGTTACGGCCGTTTGAACGGCTACACCTTC.

The CDR3 is CASTPGGVRVTEAFF. CDR3 DNA sequence: TGTGCCAGCACCCCAGGCGGGGTCAGAGTCACTGAAGCTTTCTTT. This sequence joins TRBV7-9 and TRBJ1-1; D is uncertain. The CDR3 length is 15 residues. The V and J ends lost 7 bases and 4 bases respectively, with 19 bases between them. CDR1 and CDR2 (germline): SEHNR, FQNEAQ (reference sequence).

This clonotype came up a few times. This sequence joins TRBV6-1 and TRBJ1-4; the match to TRBD1 covers 9 bases. The CDR3 runs to 15 residues. The J segment lost 5 bases and the V segment lost 2 bases, leaving 3 bases of the junction unmatched. Germline CDR1 and CDR2: MNHNS and SASEGT. Here the CDR3 reads CASSEWDRENEKLFF. Written as DNA, the CDR3 is TGTGCCAGCAGTGAATGGGACAGGGAAAATGAAAAACTGTTTTTT.

The chain is built from TRBV6-5 and TRBJ2-7; D possibly corresponds to TRBD1 (5 bases). There are 14 residues in the CDR3. Between the trimmed V and J ends, which lost 4 bases and 3 bases, there was a span of 13 bases. Looked up from germline, CDR1 is MNHEY and CDR2 is SVGAGI. For the CDR3, the DNA is TGTGCCAGCAGTTTTAGCCCAGGGATCTACGAGCAGTACTTC. Translation gives CASSFSPGIYEQYF.

This chain joins TRBV7-2 and TRBJ2-3; 9 bases map to TRBD2. The CDR3 runs to 16 residues. Germline V gene data show CDR1 as SGHTA and CDR2 as FQGNSA. After removal of 3 bases from V and 1 base from J, the junction contained 5 bases not matched to a gene. The CDR3 here is CASSLPSSGGTDTQYF. The CDR3 nucleotides are TGTGCCAGCAGCTTGCCTTCTAGCGGGGGCACAGATACGCAGTATTTT. Variable domain in full (rest from reference TRBV7-2 and TRBJ2-3): GAGVSQSPSNKVTEKGKDVELRCDPISGHTALYWYRQSLGQGLEFLIYFQGNSAPDKSGLPSDRFSAERTGGSVSTLTIQRTQQEDSAVYLCASSLPSSGGTDTQYFGPGTRLTVL.

The chain carries TRBV28 and TRBJ1-1; D is ambiguous. The V end lost 2 bases, the J end lost 6 bases, and 7 bases lay between the germline ends. The CDR3 covers 12 residues. The V gene's germline CDR1 is MDHEN and CDR2 SYDVKM. Here the CDR3 reads CASSLSLSEAFF. The DNA for the CDR3 is TGTGCCAGCAGTTTAAGTCTCTCTGAAGCTTTCTTT.

This chain uses TRBV5-6 with TRBJ2-2, with 7 bases fitting TRBD1. V shed 1 base, J shed 6 bases, and the junction held 12 bases outside the gene matches. Per the germline V gene, CDR1 is SGHDT and CDR2 is YYEEEE. The CDR3 is 17 residues long. The CDR3 DNA reads as TGTGCCAGCAGCTTGCGGTCCAGGTTAAGGGGGCCCGGGGAGCTGTTTTTT. Protein product: CASSLRSRLRGPGELFF.

This chain uses TRBV18 with TRBJ2-5; D call uncertain. V was shortened by 5 bases and J by 2 bases, with 9 bases between the two germline ends. The CDR3 is 13 residues long. The V gene's germline CDR1 is KGHSH and CDR2 LQKENI. Here the CDR3 DNA reads TGTGCCAGCTCAGAGAGGCGGCAAGAGACCCAGTACTTC. It encodes CASSERRQETQYF.

This clonotype occurred a few times. The chain employs TRBV2 and TRBJ2-7, with D uncertain. The CDR3 runs 15 residues. The germline V gene has CDR1 SNHLY and CDR2 FYNNEI. V dropped 2 bases and J dropped 2 bases, with 13 bases sitting between them. Here the CDR3 reads CASSERQASTYEQYF. The CDR3 DNA reads as TGTGCCAGCAGTGAAAGGCAGGCATCCACCTACGAGCAGTACTTC.

The J gene is TRBJ2-1, the V gene TRBV7-3; possibly TRBD2 for D (6 bases). Trimming took 4 bases from V and 0 from J, leaving 16 bases between them. Germline V gene data show CDR1 as SGHTA and CDR2 as FQGTGA. The CDR3 has 17 residues. The CDR3 loop reads CASSSTGDLNSYNEQFF. The CDR3 DNA sequence: TGTGCCAGCAGCTCCACCGGGGACTTGAACTCCTACAATGAGCAGTTCTTC.

The CDR3 spells CSASNRRGATTEQFF. CDR3 nucleotide sequence: TGCAGTGCTAGCAATCGACGGGGGGCCACTACTGAGCAGTTCTTC. V is TRBV20-1 and J is TRBJ2-1; TRBD2 is a possible D gene (7 bases). CDR3 length: 15 amino acids. V shed 3 bases and J shed 9 bases, with 21 bases lying between them. Germline V gives CDR1 DFQATT, CDR2 SNEGSKA (reference sequence).

Here the CDR3 reads CAWSEGRGGNQPQHF. The CDR3 region has the DNA TGTGCCTGGAGTGAGGGCAGGGGAGGGAATCAGCCCCAGCATTTT. The V and J genes are TRBV30 and TRBJ1-5; tentatively, D is TRBD1 (6 bases). The germline gives CDR1 GTSNPN, CDR2 SVGIG (reference sequence). The V and J ends lost 1 base and 4 bases respectively, with 14 bases between them. The CDR3 extends over 15 amino acids.

The chain employs TRBV7-1 and TRBJ1-2, with D unresolved. TRBV7-1 counts as an open reading frame of uncertain function. CDR3 length: 13 amino acids. V was trimmed by 10 bases and J by 8 bases, leaving 20 bases between them. The CDR3 is CAMGPGLLYGYTF. DNA of the CDR3: TGTGCCATGGGCCCCGGGCTCCTCTACGGCTACACCTTC.

This rearrangement joins TRBV7-2 to TRBJ2-5, with D perhaps assigned TRBD1 or TRBD2 (5 bases each). V was clipped by 6 bases and J by 3 bases, with 20 bases between them. In germline, CDR1 is SGHTA, CDR2 FQGNSA. This CDR3 is 16 amino acids long. The chain's CDR3 is CASRRDRDPRKETQYF. The DNA for the CDR3 is TGTGCCAGCAGGCGTGACCGGGACCCTAGGAAAGAGACCCAGTACTTC.